This T cell receptor beta chain is drawn from a study of PD-L1 blockade in urothelial cancer. Across the study: Per blood sample, T cells had a median of about 130,000.

Trimming shortened V by 2 bases and J by 0 bases, and 10 bases separated the two germline ends. Germline V gene sequence: CDR1 SQVTM, CDR2 ANQGSEA. This CDR3 has 14 residues. Synthetically made TCR analog templates were put into each PCR as spikes. The assay was immunoSEQ multiplex PCR, and TCRdb's table has in-frame clones only and misses some. The repertoire holds tens of thousands of clones, with approximately 84% as singletons. Specified time point: pretreatment peripheral blood. Specimen: PBMCs, collected around atezolizumab (anti-PD-L1) treatment. The rearrangement uses TRBV29-1 and TRBJ1-2, with D unresolved. This sequence originates from a man aged 55 to 70 with urothelial cancer. CDR3 sequence reads: CSVEPQATNYGYTF. CDR3 sequence (DNA): TGCAGCGTTGAACCCCAGGCCACTAACTATGGCTACACCTTC.